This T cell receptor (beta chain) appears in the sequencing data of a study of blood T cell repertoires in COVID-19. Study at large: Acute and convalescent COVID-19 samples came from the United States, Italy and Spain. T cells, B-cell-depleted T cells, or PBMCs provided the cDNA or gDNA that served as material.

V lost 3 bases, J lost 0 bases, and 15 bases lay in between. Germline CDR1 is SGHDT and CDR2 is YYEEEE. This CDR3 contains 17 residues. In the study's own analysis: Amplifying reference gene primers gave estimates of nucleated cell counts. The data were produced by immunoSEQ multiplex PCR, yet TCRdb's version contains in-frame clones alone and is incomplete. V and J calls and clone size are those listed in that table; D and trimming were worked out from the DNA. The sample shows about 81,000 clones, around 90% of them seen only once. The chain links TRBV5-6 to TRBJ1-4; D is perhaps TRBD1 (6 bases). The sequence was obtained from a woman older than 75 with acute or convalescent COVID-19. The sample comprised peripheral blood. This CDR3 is CASSWGRGAATNEKLFF. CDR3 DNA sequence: TGTGCCAGCAGCTGGGGCCGGGGGGCTGCAACTAATGAAAAACTGTTTTTT.